These T cell receptor beta chains were read from a single sample in a study of T cells expressing NK-cell markers. TCRdb reprocessed the 5' RACE reads, keeping one entry per CDR3 protein, no DNA. The sample's table shows 300,000 to 500,000 distinct CDR3 sequences. The sample consisted of blood T cells: a sorted CD56 or NKG2C T cell subset, CD4+ or CD8+ T cells, or bulk PBMC T cells (not recorded which). The source of these receptors is a woman aged 45 to 65 in good health. Each CDR3 is given with its conserved first and last residue.

j_gene	v_gene	len	CDR3aa
TRBJ2-4	TRBV5-1	16	CASSFTPTSGRGIQYF
TRBJ2-1	TRBV5-1	17	CASSFTKTGTRYNEQFF
TRBJ1-1	TRBV29-1	14	CSVVGGKMNTEAFF
TRBJ2-3	TRBV27	16	CASSLRAGALQDTQYF
TRBJ2-2	TRBV10-3	14	CAITGGGNTGELFF
TRBJ2-1	TRBV5-1	15	CASSTGDYPYNEQFF
TRBJ2-2	TRBV5-1	15	CASLGGDLSTGELFF
TRBJ2-3	TRBV24-1	15	CATSDLLQGTDTQYF
TRBJ2-1	TRBV7-9	11	CASGLPSEQFF
TRBJ1-5	TRBV12-3/TRBV12-4	13	CASSLGQDKPQHF
TRBJ2-2	TRBV20-1	14	CGGRRTRGTGELFF
TRBJ1-6	TRBV4-1	15	CASSPNKPHVSPLHF
TRBJ2-3	TRBV12-3/TRBV12-4	14	CASSRRGFTDTQYF
TRBJ2-7	TRBV14	15	CASSPPGTGSNEQYF
TRBJ1-1	TRBV20-1	15	CSARGSRDRVTEAFF
TRBJ2-3	TRBV25-1	14	CASSESALTDTQYF
TRBJ2-4	TRBV20-1	14	CSATGALAKNIQYF
TRBJ2-1	TRBV5-1	18	CASSYTASAVSSYNEQFF
TRBJ2-7	TRBV29-1	13	CSVMRGGNYEQYF
TRBJ2-5	TRBV18	16	CASSPFQQGIQETQYF
TRBJ2-7	TRBV6-2/TRBV6-3	13	CASSYSIAYEQYF
TRBJ2-1	TRBV12-3/TRBV12-4	17	CASSLGVGTSGSNEQFF
TRBJ2-1	TRBV6-6	12	CASGGVKDEQFF
TRBJ1-3	TRBV20-1	11	CSARVRGTIYF
TRBJ1-3	TRBV9	17	CASSVAAARGSGNTIYF
TRBJ2-3	TRBV20-1	15	CSASNRGAHPDTQYF
TRBJ2-3	TRBV5-1	12	CASSAPEDTQYF
TRBJ1-4	TRBV11-2	16	CASSLDPRGPQEKLFF
TRBJ2-7	TRBV7-2	13	CASSREAWYEQYF
TRBJ1-1	TRBV12-3/TRBV12-4	15	CASPPPEVMNTEAFF
TRBJ2-7	TRBV6-5	15	CASGTSGRARYEQYF
TRBJ2-2	TRBV20-1	16	CSARDISGQGSGELFF
TRBJ2-5	TRBV12-3/TRBV12-4	14	CASSLGGLLETQYF
TRBJ1-2	TRBV12-3/TRBV12-4	14	CASSPTGGVGGYTF
TRBJ1-2	TRBV24-1	15	CATSDSDRDPYGYTF
TRBJ1-1	TRBV5-1	16	CASSLAQRGMNTEAFF
TRBJ1-3	TRBV9	15	CASRKDRSSGNTIYF
TRBJ1-2	TRBV12-3/TRBV12-4	14	CASSLRSVRLSYTF
TRBJ1-1	TRBV5-1	15	CASSYRTDPNSEAFF
TRBJ2-3	TRBV20-1	11	CSARLGPLTYF
TRBJ1-4	TRBV28	14	CASTGAGSNEKLFF
TRBJ1-2	TRBV6-5	14	CASSRVDRPFGYTF
TRBJ2-5	TRBV7-9	15	CASSPIGGREETQYF
TRBJ2-4	TRBV6-5	14	CASSQDRVKNIQYF
TRBJ2-2	TRBV5-1	16	CASSSGGQTNTGELFF
TRBJ2-1	TRBV29-1	14	CSVLGGRLGHEQFF
TRBJ2-3	TRBV15	14	CATSRDPGTETQYF
TRBJ2-1	TRBV6-5	13	CASSYAGGQGVFF
TRBJ2-1	TRBV20-1	17	CSALRTSGSGLYSEQFF
TRBJ2-7	TRBV10-3	14	CAISEGTTNTMQYF
TRBJ2-3	TRBV5-1	16	CASSLRWQGSTDTQYF
TRBJ2-4	TRBV11-2	14	CASSRRDTRNIQYF
TRBJ1-2	TRBV29-1	15	CSVDRGETGSHGYTF
TRBJ2-1	TRBV24-1	17	CATSDFSGRDLNNEQFF
TRBJ2-3	TRBV11-3	18	CASSFPRLAGASTDTQYF
TRBJ2-1	TRBV4-2	15	CASSQGREGWNEQFF
TRBJ2-3	TRBV5-1	18	CASSIGLAGGPGTDTQYF
TRBJ2-3	TRBV12-3/TRBV12-4	15	CASSPGQIGADTQYF
TRBJ1-1	TRBV20-1	16	CSARASDRGSNTEAFF